These T cell receptor beta chains were read from a single sample in a study of blood T cell repertoires in COVID-19. Some clones are missing from TCRdb's copy, which holds only in-frame ones; the method was immunoSEQ multiplex PCR. The sample consists of 250,000 to 350,000 clones, about 80% of them appearing once. Sequencing was done on a sample of peripheral blood. The receptors shown here come from a person between 70 and 80 years old with COVID-19, enrolled during active disease. Both conserved end residues are part of each CDR3. The D gene is left open where the match is weak. Some rows mark clone size as missing; the rest say once, few, many or name a class of expanded clone.

cdr3_length	clone_size	v_call	j_call	d_call	cdr3_nt	cdr3_aa
14	once	TRBV28	TRBJ2-7	TRBD2	TGTGCCAGCAGTTCACTAGCGGGACGGGGCGAGCAGTACTTC	CASSSLAGRGEQYF
17	.	TRBV19	TRBJ1-2	TRBD1	TGTGCCAGTTCGCGGACAGGGGGGTATGGAGGATCATATGGCTACACCTTC	CASSRTGGYGGSYGYTF
16	.	TRBV30	TRBJ1-4	TRBD1	TGTGCCTGGAGTGTCTCAGGGGGGCGCGTCGATGAAAAACTGTTTTTT	CAWSVSGGRVDEKLFF
16	.	TRBV5-1	TRBJ2-3	TRBD2	TGCGCCAGCAGCTTGTTTCCTAGCGGGGGCACAGATACGCAGTATTTT	CASSLFPSGGTDTQYF
15	.	TRBV28	TRBJ2-1	TRBD2	TGTGCCAGCAGTTTAGGACTAGCGGGGGCGGGGGAGCAGTTCTTC	CASSLGLAGAGEQFF
13	few	TRBV18	TRBJ1-2	TRBD1	TGTGCCAGCTCAGCCGACAGGGTTGCTGGCTACACCTTC	CASSADRVAGYTF
15	.	TRBV7-3	TRBJ2-2	.	TGTGCCAGCAGCTCCGGGACTCCAGATACCGGGGAGCTGTTTTTT	CASSSGTPDTGELFF
14	.	TRBV3-1/TRBV3-2	TRBJ2-3	.	TGTGCCAGCAGCCTATGGGAGTCCACAGATACGCAGTATTTT	CASSLWESTDTQYF
16	.	TRBV27	TRBJ2-2	.	TGTGCCAGCAGTTTTTTGGCGGGGCCGAACACCGGGGAGCTGTTTTTT	CASSFLAGPNTGELFF
13	.	TRBV6-5	TRBJ1-5	TRBD1	TGTGCCAGCAGTCGACAGGGAAATCAGCCCCAGCATTTT	CASSRQGNQPQHF
15	.	TRBV28	TRBJ2-1	TRBD1	TGTGCCAGCAGAGCCCGGACAGGGGGCGTGAATGAGCAGTTCTTC	CASRARTGGVNEQFF
17	.	TRBV3-1/TRBV3-2	TRBJ2-2	.	TGTGCCAGCAGCCAAGTCGCAGGGAACCCGGCCACCGGGGAGCTGTTTTTT	CASSQVAGNPATGELFF
15	.	TRBV28	TRBJ1-3	.	TGTGCCAGCAGTTTCTCAAAGACTCTAGGAAACACCATATATTTT	CASSFSKTLGNTIYF
14	.	TRBV6-5	TRBJ1-2	.	TGTGCCAGCAATACCGGACAGCTGCCCTATGGCTACACCTTC	CASNTGQLPYGYTF
11	.	TRBV28	TRBJ1-4	.	TGTGCCACTGAAAGGGGGGAAAAACTGTTTTTT	CATERGEKLFF
16	few	TRBV30	TRBJ2-1	TRBD1	TGTGCCTCCAATGCAGGGGGTTGGCAGTCAGCAAATGAGCAGTTCTTC	CASNAGGWQSANEQFF
22	.	TRBV9	TRBJ2-7	TRBD2	TGTGCCAGCAGCGTCGCATTTAGGTATCAGGGGCTAGCGGGACGAGCACACTACGAGCAGTACTTC	CASSVAFRYQGLAGRAHYEQYF
16	.	TRBV28	TRBJ1-2	TRBD1	TGTGCCAGCGCTTGGGACAGGGGGCGGAGGTCTGACGGCTACACCTTC	CASAWDRGRRSDGYTF
14	.	TRBV5-4	TRBJ2-1	TRBD2	TGTGCCAGCAGCCCCGGGGGGGTAGGCAATGAGCAGTTCTTC	CASSPGGVGNEQFF
10	once	TRBV29-1	TRBJ2-1	.	TGCAGCGTTTGGCAGGATGAGCAGTTCTTC	CSVWQDEQFF
12	.	TRBV7-3	TRBJ2-3	TRBD2	TGTGCCAGCAGCTTCCCGGGAGGTACGCAGTATTTT	CASSFPGGTQYF
19	.	TRBV9	TRBJ2-1	TRBD2	TGTGCCAGCAGCGTTTCAGCGGGAGGGCCACCCTTGGGCTACAATGAGCAGTTCTTC	CASSVSAGGPPLGYNEQFF
14	.	TRBV5-4	TRBJ2-5	.	TGTGCCAGCAGCCCCACCGTCGCTGCGGAGACCCAGTACTTC	CASSPTVAAETQYF
15	.	TRBV4-2	TRBJ1-2	TRBD1	TGTGCCAGCAGCCCCGGACAGGGGGATCACTATGGCTACACCTTC	CASSPGQGDHYGYTF
17	.	TRBV9	TRBJ2-7	TRBD2	TGTGCCAGCAGCGTAGCGGCCGGGGCTAGCGGAACCTACGAGCAGTACTTC	CASSVAAGASGTYEQYF
13	few	TRBV7-2	TRBJ1-4	TRBD1	TGTGCCAGCAGCCCAGGACAGGGCAGTAAACTGTTTTTT	CASSPGQGSKLFF
13	.	TRBV19	TRBJ1-1	.	TGTGCCAGTAGTCCCAGGGCGGGGACTGAAGCTTTCTTT	CASSPRAGTEAFF
15	.	TRBV6-1	TRBJ1-5	.	TGTGCCAGCAGTGAGGGAGAGTATAGCAATCAGCCCCAGCATTTT	CASSEGEYSNQPQHF
15	few	TRBV27	TRBJ2-7	.	TGTGCCAGCCAATCGCGGGCGGAATCGTCCTACGAGCAGTACTTC	CASQSRAESSYEQYF